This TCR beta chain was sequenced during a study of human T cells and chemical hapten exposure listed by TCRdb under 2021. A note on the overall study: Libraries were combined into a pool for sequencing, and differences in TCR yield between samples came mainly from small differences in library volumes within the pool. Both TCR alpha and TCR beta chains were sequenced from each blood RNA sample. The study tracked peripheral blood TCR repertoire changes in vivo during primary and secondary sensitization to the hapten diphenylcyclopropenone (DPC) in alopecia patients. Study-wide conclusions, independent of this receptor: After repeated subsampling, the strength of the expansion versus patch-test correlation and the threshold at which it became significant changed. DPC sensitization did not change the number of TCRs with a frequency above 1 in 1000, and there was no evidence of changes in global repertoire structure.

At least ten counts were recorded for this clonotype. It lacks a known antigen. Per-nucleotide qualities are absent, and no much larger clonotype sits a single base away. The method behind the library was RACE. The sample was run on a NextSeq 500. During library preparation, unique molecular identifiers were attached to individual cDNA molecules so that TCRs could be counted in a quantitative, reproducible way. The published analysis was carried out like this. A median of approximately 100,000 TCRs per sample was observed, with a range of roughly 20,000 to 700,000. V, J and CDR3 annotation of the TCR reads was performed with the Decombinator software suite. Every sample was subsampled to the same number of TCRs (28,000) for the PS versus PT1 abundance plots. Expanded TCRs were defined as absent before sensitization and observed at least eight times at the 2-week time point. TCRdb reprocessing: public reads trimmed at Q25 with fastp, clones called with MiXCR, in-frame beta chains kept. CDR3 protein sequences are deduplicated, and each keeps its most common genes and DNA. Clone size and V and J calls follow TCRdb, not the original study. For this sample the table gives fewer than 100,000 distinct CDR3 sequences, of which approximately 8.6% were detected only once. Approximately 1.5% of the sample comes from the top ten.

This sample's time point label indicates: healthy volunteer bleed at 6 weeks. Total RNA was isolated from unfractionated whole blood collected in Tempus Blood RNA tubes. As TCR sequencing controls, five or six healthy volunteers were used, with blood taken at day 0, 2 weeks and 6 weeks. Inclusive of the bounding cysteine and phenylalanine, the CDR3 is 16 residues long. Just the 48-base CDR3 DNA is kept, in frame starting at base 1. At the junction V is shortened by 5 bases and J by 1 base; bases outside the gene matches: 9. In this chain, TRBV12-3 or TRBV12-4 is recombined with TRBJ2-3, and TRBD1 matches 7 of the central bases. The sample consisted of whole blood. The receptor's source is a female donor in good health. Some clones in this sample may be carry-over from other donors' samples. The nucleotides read TGTGCCAGCAGTCCTTTACAGGGGTACGGCACAGATACGCAGTATTTT. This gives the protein CASSPLQGYGTDTQYF.